The source of this T cell receptor (beta chain) is a study of cytomegalovirus exposure and HLA in healthy donors. This clone was seen only once. What it recognizes is unknown. PCR amplification relied on 60 Vbeta primers (plus 13 Jbeta primers). TCRdb's copy holds only in-frame clones and misses some; the assay was immunoSEQ multiplex PCR. The table lists some 97,000 clones, 75% of them singletons. Study-wide results and caveats: In a later analysis, compared with equally common non-associated chains, HLA-associated beta chains were more expanded.

V trimming: 4 bases; J trimming: 2 bases; junction bases outside the gene matches: 11. There are 17 residues in the CDR3. Germline-derived CDR1 and CDR2 are SGHTA and FQGNSA. This receptor was taken from a woman under 30 in good health and CMV-seropositive. The chain carries TRBV7-2 and TRBJ2-5; 9 nucleotides align to TRBD2. What was sequenced was PBMCs. This CDR3 reads CASSSFVLAGPQETQYF. For the CDR3, the DNA is TGTGCCAGCAGCTCGTTCGTACTAGCGGGTCCACAAGAGACCCAGTACTTC. Full variable domain (remainder filled in from reference TRBV7-2 and TRBJ2-5): GAGVSQSPSNKVTEKGKDVELRCDPISGHTALYWYRQSLGQGLEFLIYFQGNSAPDKSGLPSDRFSAERTGGSVSTLTIQRTQQEDSAVYLCASSSFVLAGPQETQYFGPGTRLLVL.